The rows below give T cell receptor beta chains drawn from one sample of a study of blood T cell repertoires in COVID-19. Using immunoSEQ multiplex PCR, the repertoire was profiled, and TCRdb retains in-frame clones only, with some absent. The sample holds approximately 480,000 clones, roughly 87% seen once. Sequencing input: peripheral blood. The receptor set was obtained from a man aged 18 to 30 with COVID-19, enrolled during active disease. CDR3s leave out the opening cysteine and the closing phenylalanine or tryptophan. Fields, in order: CDR3 length, clone size, J gene, D gene, V gene, CDR3 protein. A D gene is named only where the DNA matches it firmly. Expanded clones get a size class; other rows say once, few or many, or leave the size out.

len: 13
abundance: .
j_gene: TRBJ1-4
d_gene: .
v_gene: TRBV18
CDR3aa: ASSPPGGTNEKLF

len: 14
abundance: .
j_gene: TRBJ2-7
d_gene: .
v_gene: TRBV27
CDR3aa: ASSPLTGIAVYEQY

len: 13
abundance: .
j_gene: TRBJ2-1
d_gene: TRBD2
v_gene: TRBV6-6
CDR3aa: ARQIAGGPYNEQF

len: 14
abundance: .
j_gene: TRBJ2-7
d_gene: TRBD2
v_gene: TRBV13
CDR3aa: ASSFPTSGSTYEQY

len: 10
abundance: .
j_gene: TRBJ2-1
d_gene: .
v_gene: TRBV25-1
CDR3aa: ASSEYSNEQF

len: 12
abundance: few
j_gene: TRBJ1-2
d_gene: .
v_gene: TRBV14
CDR3aa: ASSHAAMVRGYT

len: 11
abundance: .
j_gene: TRBJ2-7
d_gene: TRBD2
v_gene: TRBV12-3/TRBV12-4
CDR3aa: ASSSRTRPEQY

len: 12
abundance: .
j_gene: TRBJ1-2
d_gene: .
v_gene: TRBV14
CDR3aa: ASSQGGENYGYT

len: 12
abundance: .
j_gene: TRBJ2-7
d_gene: TRBD1
v_gene: TRBV6-5
CDR3aa: ASRGRDRIYEQY

len: 12
abundance: .
j_gene: TRBJ2-7
d_gene: TRBD2
v_gene: TRBV27
CDR3aa: ASKAGTSGTEQY

len: 12
abundance: .
j_gene: TRBJ1-1
d_gene: .
v_gene: TRBV19
CDR3aa: ASSIPGEDTEAF

len: 11
abundance: .
j_gene: TRBJ1-2
d_gene: .
v_gene: TRBV9
CDR3aa: ASSARVNYGYT

len: 11
abundance: .
j_gene: TRBJ2-5
d_gene: .
v_gene: TRBV12-3/TRBV12-4
CDR3aa: ASSFQGLETQY

len: 12
abundance: few
j_gene: TRBJ1-6
d_gene: .
v_gene: TRBV6-6
CDR3aa: ASSLLTGGSPLH